This TCR beta chain appears in the sequencing data of a study of blood T cell repertoires in COVID-19. The CDR3 sequence is 13 residues long. V dropped 3 bases and J dropped 4 bases, with 13 bases sitting between them. The germline CDR1 and CDR2 sequences are DFQATT and SNEGSKA (reference sequence). Sequencing used immunoSEQ multiplex PCR; TCRdb keeps in-frame clones, though not all of them. The sample lists around 270,000 clones; 70% to 90% were seen once. Material: peripheral blood. The chain links TRBV20-1 to TRBJ2-7; maybe TRBD2 (7 bases). The clonotype was recovered from a woman aged 55-75 years with COVID-19, enrolled during active disease. CDR3 sequence: CSASSGGAYEQYF. CDR3 sequence (DNA): TGCAGTGCTAGTTCGGGGGGCGCATACGAGCAGTACTTC.